A single sample is the source of the 8 T cell receptor beta chains below, sequenced in a study of blood T cell repertoires in COVID-19. Clones were read by immunoSEQ multiplex PCR, and TCRdb kept only the in-frame ones, dropping some. This sample has about 120,000 clones, with around nine tenths found just once. Sequenced material: peripheral blood. The receptor set was obtained from a woman aged 50 to 60 with acute or convalescent COVID-19.

This chain connects TRBV6-6 to TRBJ2-2, with 7 bases that match TRBD1. Germline V CDR1 and CDR2: MNHNY, SVGAGI (reference sequence). This CDR3 is 14 amino acids long. V gave up 2 bases and J gave up 6 bases; unmatched junction bases: 3. CDR3 sequence reads: CASSYQGGAGELFF. In DNA form, the CDR3 reads TGTGCCAGCAGTTACCAAGGGGGCGCCGGGGAGCTGTTTTTT.

Only a few counts were recorded for this clone. The rearrangement links TRBV3-1 (or the pseudogene TRBV3-2) to TRBJ1-3; 7 bases agree with TRBD1. This CDR3 region has 16 residues. Germline CDR1 and CDR2: LGHDT and YNNKEL (reference sequence). J was trimmed by 0 bases and V by 5 bases; bases with no gene match: 7. The CDR3 loop reads CASSDRERVSGNTIYF. The CDR3 DNA reads TGTGCCAGCAGCGACAGGGAGAGGGTCTCTGGAAACACCATATATTTT.

V gene TRBV27 combines with J gene TRBJ2-7, with TRBD1 matching over 11 bases. J lost 4 bases, V lost 5 bases, and 7 bases had no gene match. This CDR3 is 15 amino acids long. In germline, CDR1 is MNHEY, CDR2 SMNVEV (reference sequence). CDR3 amino acids: CASSPGQGAFYEQYF. CDR3 in DNA: TGTGCCAGCAGTCCTGGACAGGGGGCGTTTTACGAGCAGTACTTC.

The genes are TRBV7-2 and TRBJ1-4; D may be TRBD1 (6 bases). In germline, CDR1 is SGHTA, CDR2 FQGNSA. The CDR3 consists of 17 residues. V dropped 5 bases and J dropped 7 bases, with 23 bases sitting between them. CDR3 sequence (DNA): TGTGCCAGCAGCCCGGGGGGGCAGGGGCCCCGTGGTGAAAAACTGTTTTTT. Translating it yields CASSPGGQGPRGEKLFF.

The gene calls are TRBV6-5 and TRBJ2-5, with 9 bases matching TRBD1. This CDR3 region has 16 residues. Unmatched junction bases numbered 8, after V lost 2 bases and J lost 4 bases. Germline V CDR1 and CDR2: MNHEY, SVGAGI. The CDR3, as DNA: TGTGCCAGCAGTTACGGGGGACAGGGATTTGGAGAGACCCAGTACTTC. Amino acids: CASSYGGQGFGETQYF.

This rearrangement joins TRBV15 to TRBJ2-3; 14 bases align to TRBD2. The CDR3 consists of 16 residues. Germline V gene data show CDR1 as LNHNV and CDR2 as YYDKDF (reference sequence). J lost 3 bases, V lost 5 bases, and 4 bases had no gene match. CDR3 residues: CATSPGTSGSTDTQYF. CDR3 DNA: TGTGCCACCAGCCCCGGGACTAGCGGGAGTACAGATACGCAGTATTTT.

This clone was detected once. The chain employs TRBV9 and TRBJ1-2, with D maybe TRBD1 (5 bases). The CDR3 runs to 13 residues. Germline V gene data show CDR1 as SGDLS and CDR2 as YYNGEE. Trimming took off 0 bases at V and 4 bases at J, with 7 bases between the two ends. DNA for the CDR3: TGTGCCAGCAGCGTAGATCAGGGCTATGGCTACACCTTC. It is translated as CASSVDQGYGYTF.

CDR3: CAWEPGGGTGELFF. As DNA, the CDR3 is TGTGCCTGGGAGCCCGGGGGGGGCACCGGGGAGCTGTTTTTT. The V call is TRBV30, the J call TRBJ2-2; 8 bases agree with TRBD2. This CDR3 region has 14 residues. The V and J ends lost 5 bases and 4 bases, in that order; junction bases with no gene match: 6. Germline V lookup: CDR1 GTSNPN, CDR2 SVGIG (reference sequence).